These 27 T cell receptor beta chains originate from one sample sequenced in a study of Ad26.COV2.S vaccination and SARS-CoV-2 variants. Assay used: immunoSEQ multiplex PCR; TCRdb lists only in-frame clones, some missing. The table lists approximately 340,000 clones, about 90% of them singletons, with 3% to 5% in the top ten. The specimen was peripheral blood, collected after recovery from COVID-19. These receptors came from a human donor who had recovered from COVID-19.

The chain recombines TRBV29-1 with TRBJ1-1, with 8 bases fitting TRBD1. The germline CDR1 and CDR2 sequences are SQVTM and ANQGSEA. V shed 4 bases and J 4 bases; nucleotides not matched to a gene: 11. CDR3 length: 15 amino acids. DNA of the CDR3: TGCAGCGTTGGGTTTGGGCCGGACAGGGCCACTGAAGCTTTCTTT. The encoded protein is CSVGFGPDRATEAFF.

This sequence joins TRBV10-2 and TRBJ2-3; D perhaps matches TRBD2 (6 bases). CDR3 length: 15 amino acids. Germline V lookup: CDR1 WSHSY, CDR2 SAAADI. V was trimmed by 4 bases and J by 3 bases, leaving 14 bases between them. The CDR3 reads CASSVSGGRTDTQYF. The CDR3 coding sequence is TGCGCCAGCAGTGTATCTGGAGGGCGGACAGATACGCAGTATTTT.

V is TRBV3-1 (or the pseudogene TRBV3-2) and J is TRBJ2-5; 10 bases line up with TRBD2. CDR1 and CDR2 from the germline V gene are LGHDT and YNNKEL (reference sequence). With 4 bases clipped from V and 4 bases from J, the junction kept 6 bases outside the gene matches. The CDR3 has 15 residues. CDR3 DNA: TGTGCCAGCAGCCTATATAGCGGGGGGTTAGAGACCCAGTACTTC. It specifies CASSLYSGGLETQYF.

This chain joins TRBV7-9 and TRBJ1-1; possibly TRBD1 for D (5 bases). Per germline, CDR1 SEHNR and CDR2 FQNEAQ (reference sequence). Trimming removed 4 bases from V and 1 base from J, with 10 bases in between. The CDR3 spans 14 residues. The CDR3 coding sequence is TGTGCCAGCAGCTCCCGGGACGGGAACACTGAAGCTTTCTTT. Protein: CASSSRDGNTEAFF.

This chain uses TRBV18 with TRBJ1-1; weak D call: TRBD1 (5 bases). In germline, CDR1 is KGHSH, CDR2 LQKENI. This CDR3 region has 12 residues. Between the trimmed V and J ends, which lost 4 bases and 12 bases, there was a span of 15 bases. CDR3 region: CASSQIQVAPFF. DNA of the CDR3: TGTGCCAGCTCACAAATACAGGTTGCTCCTTTCTTT.

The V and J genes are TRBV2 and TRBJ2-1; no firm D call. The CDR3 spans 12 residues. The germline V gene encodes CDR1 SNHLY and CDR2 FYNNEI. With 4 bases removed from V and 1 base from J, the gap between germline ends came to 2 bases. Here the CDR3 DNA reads TGTGCCAGCAGTGTGTCCTACAATGAGCAGTTCTTC. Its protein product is CASSVSYNEQFF.

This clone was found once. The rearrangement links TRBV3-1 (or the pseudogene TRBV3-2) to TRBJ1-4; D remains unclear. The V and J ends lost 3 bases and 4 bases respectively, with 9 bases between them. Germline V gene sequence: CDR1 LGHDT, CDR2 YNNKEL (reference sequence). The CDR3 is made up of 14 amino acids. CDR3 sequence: CASSQTVVNEKLFF. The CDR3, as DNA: TGTGCCAGCAGCCAGACGGTGGTTAATGAAAAACTGTTTTTT.

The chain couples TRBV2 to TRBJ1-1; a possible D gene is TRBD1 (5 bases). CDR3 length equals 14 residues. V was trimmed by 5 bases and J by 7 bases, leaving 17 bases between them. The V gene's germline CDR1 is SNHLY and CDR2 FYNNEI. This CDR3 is CASSPRGNRGEAFF. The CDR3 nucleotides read TGTGCCAGCAGTCCAAGGGGAAATAGGGGTGAAGCTTTCTTT.

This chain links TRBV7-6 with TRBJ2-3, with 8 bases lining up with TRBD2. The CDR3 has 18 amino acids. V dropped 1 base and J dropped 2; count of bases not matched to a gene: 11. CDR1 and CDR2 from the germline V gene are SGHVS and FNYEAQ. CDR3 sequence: CASSLESSGDSSTDTQYF. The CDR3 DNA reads TGTGCCAGCAGCTTAGAAAGTAGCGGGGACTCTTCCACAGATACGCAGTATTTT.

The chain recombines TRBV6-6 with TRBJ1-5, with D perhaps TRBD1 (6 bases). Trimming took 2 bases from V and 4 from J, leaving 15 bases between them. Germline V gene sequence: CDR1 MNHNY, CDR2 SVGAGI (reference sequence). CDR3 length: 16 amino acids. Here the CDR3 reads CASSYLVDRPNQPQHF. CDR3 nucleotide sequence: TGTGCCAGCAGTTACCTTGTAGACAGGCCAAATCAGCCCCAGCATTTT.

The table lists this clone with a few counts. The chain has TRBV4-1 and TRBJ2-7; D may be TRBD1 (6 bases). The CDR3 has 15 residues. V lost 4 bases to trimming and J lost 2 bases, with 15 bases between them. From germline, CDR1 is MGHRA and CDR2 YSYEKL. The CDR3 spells CASSPSGRGPYEQYF. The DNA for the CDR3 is TGCGCCAGCAGCCCCTCCGGCAGGGGACCCTACGAGCAGTACTTC.

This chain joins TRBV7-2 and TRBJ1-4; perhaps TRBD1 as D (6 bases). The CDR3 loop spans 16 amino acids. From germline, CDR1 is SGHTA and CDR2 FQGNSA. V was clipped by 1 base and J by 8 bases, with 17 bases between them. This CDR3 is CASSLVGGEGWEKLFF. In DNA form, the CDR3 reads TGTGCCAGCAGCTTAGTAGGGGGTGAGGGCTGGGAAAAACTGTTTTTT. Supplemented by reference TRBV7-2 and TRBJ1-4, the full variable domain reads GAGVSQSPSNKVTEKGKDVELRCDPISGHTALYWYRQSLGQGLEFLIYFQGNSAPDKSGLPSDRFSAERTGGSVSTLTIQRTQQEDSAVYLCASSLVGGEGWEKLFFGSGTQLSVL.

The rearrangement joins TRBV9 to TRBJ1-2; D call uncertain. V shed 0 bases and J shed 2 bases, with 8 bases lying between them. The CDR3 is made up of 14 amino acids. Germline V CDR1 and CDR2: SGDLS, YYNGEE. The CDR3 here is CASSVEAENYGYTF. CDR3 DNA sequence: TGTGCCAGCAGCGTAGAGGCGGAGAACTATGGCTACACCTTC.

The DNA of the CDR3 is TGTGCCAGCAGCCACAGGGCGGGGAGTACTGAAGCTTTCTTT. This codes for CASSHRAGSTEAFF. The chain joins TRBV6-5 to TRBJ1-1; D is perhaps TRBD1 (6 bases). Deletions cut 6 bases from V and 5 bases from J, with 16 bases between. There are 14 residues in the CDR3. Germline assignment: CDR1 MNHEY and CDR2 SVGAGI.

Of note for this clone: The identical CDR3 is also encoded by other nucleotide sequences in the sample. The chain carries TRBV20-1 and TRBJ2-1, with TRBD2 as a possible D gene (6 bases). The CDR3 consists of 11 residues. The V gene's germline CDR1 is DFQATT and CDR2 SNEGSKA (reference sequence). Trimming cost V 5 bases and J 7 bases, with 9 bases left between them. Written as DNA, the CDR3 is TGCAGTGCTCGACTAGTGAATGAGCAGTTCTTC. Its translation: CSARLVNEQFF.

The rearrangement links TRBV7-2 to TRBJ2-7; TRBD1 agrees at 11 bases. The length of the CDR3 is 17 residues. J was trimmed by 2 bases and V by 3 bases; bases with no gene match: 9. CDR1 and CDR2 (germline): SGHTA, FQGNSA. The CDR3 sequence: CASSFMGQGVFTYEQYF. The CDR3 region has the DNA TGTGCCAGCAGCTTTATGGGACAGGGGGTTTTTACCTACGAGCAGTACTTC.

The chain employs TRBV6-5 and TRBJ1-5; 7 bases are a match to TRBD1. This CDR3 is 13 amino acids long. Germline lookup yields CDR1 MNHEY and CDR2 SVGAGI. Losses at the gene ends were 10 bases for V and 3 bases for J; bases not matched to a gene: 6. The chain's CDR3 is CAITDRPNQPQHF. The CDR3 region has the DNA TGTGCCATCACGGACAGGCCCAATCAGCCCCAGCATTTT.

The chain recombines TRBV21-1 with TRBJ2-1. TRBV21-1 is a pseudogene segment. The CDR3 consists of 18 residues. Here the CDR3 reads CASELGPNRPSSYNEQFF. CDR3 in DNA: TGTGCCAGCGAATTAGGACCCAACCGGCCAAGCTCCTACAATGAGCAGTTCTTC.

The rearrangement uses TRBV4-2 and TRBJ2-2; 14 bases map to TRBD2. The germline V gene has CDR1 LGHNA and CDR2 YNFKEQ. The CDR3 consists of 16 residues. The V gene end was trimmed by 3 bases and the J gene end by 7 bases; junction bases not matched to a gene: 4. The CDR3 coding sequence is TGTGCCAGCAGCCAGCCAGGGACTAGCGGGGGCGGGGAGCTGTTTTTT. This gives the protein CASSQPGTSGGGELFF.

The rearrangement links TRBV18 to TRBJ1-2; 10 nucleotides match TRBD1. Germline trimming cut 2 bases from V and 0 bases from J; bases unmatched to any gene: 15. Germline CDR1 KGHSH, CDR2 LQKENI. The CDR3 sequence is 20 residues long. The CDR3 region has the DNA TGTGCCAGCTCACCAATCCCGGGACAGGGGACCCTACGTACTAACTATGGCTACACCTTC. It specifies CASSPIPGQGTLRTNYGYTF.

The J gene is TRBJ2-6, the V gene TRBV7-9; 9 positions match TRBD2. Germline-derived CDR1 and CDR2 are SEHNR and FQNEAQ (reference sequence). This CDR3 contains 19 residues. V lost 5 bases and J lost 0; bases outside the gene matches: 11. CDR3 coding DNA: TGTGCCAGCAGCGAGCGGGGGGCCGACCAGAGCTCTGGGGCCAACGTCCTGACTTTC. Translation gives CASSERGADQSSGANVLTF.

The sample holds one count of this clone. CDR3 sequence reads: CASSIRGGNQPQHF. In nucleotides, the CDR3 is TGTGCCAGTAGTATCCGGGGAGGCAATCAGCCCCAGCATTTT. V is TRBV19 and J is TRBJ1-5; D uncertain. The CDR3 extends over 14 amino acids. CDR1 is LNHDA, CDR2 SQIVND, per germline (reference sequence). Trimming shortened V by 3 bases and J by 2 bases, and 8 bases separated the two germline ends. The full variable domain, its missing parts supplied by reference TRBV19 and TRBJ1-5, is DGGITQSPKYLFRKEGQNVTLSCEQNLNHDAMYWYRQDPGQGLRLIYYSQIVNDFQKGDIAEGYSVSREKKESFPLTVTSAQKNPTAFYLCASSIRGGNQPQHFGDGTRLSIL.

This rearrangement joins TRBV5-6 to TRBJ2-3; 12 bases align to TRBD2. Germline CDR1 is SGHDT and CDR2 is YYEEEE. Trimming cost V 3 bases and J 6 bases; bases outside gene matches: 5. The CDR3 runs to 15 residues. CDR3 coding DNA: TGTGCCAGCAGCTCCACTAGCGGGGGGCCCGATACGCAGTATTTT. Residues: CASSSTSGGPDTQYF.

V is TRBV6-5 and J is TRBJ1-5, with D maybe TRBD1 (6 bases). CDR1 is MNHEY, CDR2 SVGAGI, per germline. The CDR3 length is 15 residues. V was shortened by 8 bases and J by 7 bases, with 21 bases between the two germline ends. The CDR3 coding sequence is TGTGCCAGCCAAGACAGGTCTAGCTTTTGGCAGCCCCAGCATTTT. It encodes CASQDRSSFWQPQHF.

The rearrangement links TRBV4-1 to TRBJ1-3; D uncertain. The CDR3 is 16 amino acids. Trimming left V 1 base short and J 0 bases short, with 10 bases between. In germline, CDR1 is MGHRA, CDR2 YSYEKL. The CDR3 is CASSQGEPVSGNTIYF. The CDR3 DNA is TGCGCCAGCAGCCAAGGGGAGCCGGTCTCTGGAAACACCATATATTTT.

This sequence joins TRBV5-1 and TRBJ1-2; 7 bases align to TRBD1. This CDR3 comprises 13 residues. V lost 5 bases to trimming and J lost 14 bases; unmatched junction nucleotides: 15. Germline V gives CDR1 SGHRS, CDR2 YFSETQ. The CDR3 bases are TGCGCCAGCAGTCGGGACAGTGCTTTCGGTCTAACCTTC. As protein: CASSRDSAFGLTF. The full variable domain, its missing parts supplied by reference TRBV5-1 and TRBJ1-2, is KAGVTQTPRYLIKTRGQQVTLSCSPISGHRSVSWYQQTPGQGLQFLFEYFSETQRNKGNFPGRFSGRQFSNSRSEMNVSTLELGDSALYLCASSRDSAFGLTFGSGTRLTVV.

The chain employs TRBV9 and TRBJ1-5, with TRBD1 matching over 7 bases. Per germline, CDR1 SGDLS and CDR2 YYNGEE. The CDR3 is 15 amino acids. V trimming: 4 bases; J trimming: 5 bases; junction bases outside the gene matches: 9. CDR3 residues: CASSRTGVPDQPQHF. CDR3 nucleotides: TGTGCCAGCAGCCGTACAGGGGTCCCCGATCAGCCCCAGCATTTT. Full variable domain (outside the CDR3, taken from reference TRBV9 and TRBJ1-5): DSGVTQTPKHLITATGQRVTLRCSPRSGDLSVYWYQQSLDQGLQFLIQYYNGEERAKGNILERFSAQQFPDLHSELNLSSLELGDSALYFCASSRTGVPDQPQHFGDGTRLSIL.